These 32 T cell receptor beta chains were all obtained from the same sample, sequenced in a study of TIL therapy for anti-PD-1-resistant metastatic lung cancer. The time point is: pre-treatment sample, taken before nivolumab and TIL therapy. The libraries were made with immunoSEQ v3. Repertoires were generated with immunoSEQ multiplex PCR, while TCRdb's copy carries only in-frame clones and drops some. The data show approximately 17,000 clones, 60% to 80% seen once. Sequencing used blood, obtained at baseline. Receptor source: a person aged 25-85 years with non-small cell lung cancer.

This chain uses TRBV4-3 with TRBJ2-7; D may be TRBD2 (6 bases). Deletions cut 0 bases from V and 5 bases from J, with 8 bases between. Germline assignment: CDR1 LGHNA and CDR2 YSLEER. The CDR3 loop spans 13 amino acids. CDR3 in amino acids: CASSQEGGNEQYF. DNA for the CDR3: TGCGCCAGCAGCCAAGAGGGGGGTAACGAGCAGTACTTC.

There are a few counts of this clone. The rearrangement uses TRBV4-1 and TRBJ1-5; a weak D match, TRBD1 (6 bases). V was pared by 0 bases and J by 5 bases, with 14 bases between. Germline CDR1 and CDR2: MGHRA and YSYEKL. This CDR3 region has 16 residues. CDR3 bases: TGCGCCAGCAGCCAAGAAGAAAACAGGGATTATCAGCCCCAGCATTTT. This sequence encodes CASSQEENRDYQPQHF.

V usage is TRBV9 and J usage is TRBJ1-6; TRBD1 matches at 7 bases. Germline CDR1 SGDLS, CDR2 YYNGEE. The CDR3 length is 14 residues. V gave up 3 bases and J gave up 10 bases; unmatched junction bases: 7. The CDR3 DNA reads TGTGCCAGCAGCGGTGGGGACAGTGGGTCACCCCTCCACTTT. Translating it yields CASSGGDSGSPLHF.

The chain uses TRBV5-6 and TRBJ1-6, with 10 bases fitting TRBD1. Germline CDR1 SGHDT, CDR2 YYEEEE. This CDR3 has 16 amino acids. V shed 0 bases, J shed 14 bases, and the junction held 11 bases outside the gene matches. CDR3 DNA sequence: TGTGCCAGCAGCTTGGGGTCCGGGACAGGGGCTGCGGCCCTCCACTTT. This gives the protein CASSLGSGTGAAALHF.

The chain recombines TRBV9 with TRBJ2-3; the match to TRBD2 covers 8 bases. CDR1 SGDLS and CDR2 YYNGEE come from the germline V gene. CDR3 length equals 16 residues. Germline trimming cut 3 bases from V and 4 bases from J; bases unmatched to any gene: 10. This chain's CDR3 is CASSARTGGPADTQYF. The CDR3 DNA is TGTGCCAGCAGCGCCAGGACGGGGGGGCCCGCAGATACGCAGTATTTT.

This chain uses TRBV2 with TRBJ2-3; no clear D. This CDR3 region has 14 residues. V was clipped by 7 bases and J by 1 base, with 12 bases between them. Germline CDR1 SNHLY, CDR2 FYNNEI. The CDR3 loop is CASTEGRGTDTQYF. CDR3 nucleotide sequence: TGTGCCAGCACCGAAGGACGGGGCACAGATACGCAGTATTTT.

This chain links TRBV18 with TRBJ2-3; D ambiguous. Trimming shortened V by 2 bases and J by 2 bases, and 5 bases separated the two germline ends. This CDR3 spans 13 amino acids. The germline V gene encodes CDR1 KGHSH and CDR2 LQKENI. CDR3 loop: CASSPVSTDTQYF. The CDR3 bases are TGTGCCAGCTCACCAGTTTCCACAGATACGCAGTATTTT.

V gene TRBV7-2 combines with J gene TRBJ1-5; perhaps TRBD1 as D (6 bases). The CDR3 has 17 residues. V gave up 3 bases and J gave up 5 bases, with 20 bases separating them. CDR1 and CDR2 from the germline V gene are SGHTA and FQGNSA. Written as DNA, the CDR3 is TGTGCCAGCAGCTTCGGGGCGAAGGGGGGGGTCTATCAGCCCCAGCATTTT. Protein sequence: CASSFGAKGGVYQPQHF.

The chain joins TRBV18 to TRBJ1-1, with no clear D. This CDR3 is built from 14 residues. CDR1 and CDR2 from the germline V gene are KGHSH and LQKENI. V was pared by 3 bases and J by 4 bases, with 12 bases between. The CDR3 DNA follows: TGTGCCAGCTCACCCACACCTTCGGGCACTGAAGCTTTCTTT. Its protein product is CASSPTPSGTEAFF.

This clone is medium-sized by share. The gene calls are TRBV20-1 and TRBJ1-1, with unresolved D. The CDR3 sequence is 11 residues long. The germline V gene has CDR1 DFQATT and CDR2 SNEGSKA (reference sequence). V lost 6 bases, J lost 6 bases, and 11 bases lay in between. The CDR3 bases are TGCAGTGCCCCCTGGTCGGCTGAAGCTTTCTTT. Its translation is CSAPWSAEAFF.

The chain recombines TRBV7-8 with TRBJ2-1, with 9 bases matching TRBD2. The J segment lost 10 bases and the V segment lost 3 bases, leaving 10 bases of the junction unmatched. This CDR3 has 15 residues. Germline-derived CDR1 and CDR2 are SGHVS and FQNEAQ. The CDR3 region has the DNA TGTGCCAGCAGCTTTCAAGCGGGAGGAATAGGGGAGCAGTTCTTC. Translated: CASSFQAGGIGEQFF.

The genes are TRBV12-3 or TRBV12-4 and TRBJ1-3; the match to TRBD1 covers 8 bases. The CDR3 totals 12 residues. The J segment lost 7 bases and the V segment lost 8 bases, leaving 4 bases of the junction unmatched. The CDR3 region has the DNA TGTGCCAGCCGAAACAGGGGGAACACCATATATTTT. This encodes CASRNRGNTIYF.

The chain is built from TRBV18 and TRBJ1-2; D gene unclear. V lost 2 bases and J 2 bases, leaving 9 bases between the germline ends. The CDR3 sequence is 14 residues long. Per the germline V gene, CDR1 is KGHSH and CDR2 is LQKENI. DNA for the CDR3: TGTGCCAGCTCACCAGGGCAGGACAACTATGGCTACACCTTC. The encoded protein is CASSPGQDNYGYTF.

The CDR3 is CASSEGFSGNTIYF. The CDR3 nucleotides read TGTGCCAGTAGTGAGGGATTCTCTGGAAACACCATATATTTT. This chain links TRBV19 with TRBJ1-3; the D is unclear. Germline CDR1 LNHDA, CDR2 SQIVND (reference sequence). This CDR3 has 14 amino acids. V lost 5 bases and J lost 0, with 8 bases in between.

The chain carries TRBV5-4 and TRBJ1-1, with a weak D call TRBD1 (6 bases). CDR1 is SGHNT, CDR2 YYREEE, per germline (reference sequence). V was cut by 4 bases and J by 11 bases, with 12 bases left in between. This CDR3 has 11 residues. The CDR3 loop is CASSTQGRAFF. The CDR3 coding sequence is TGTGCCAGCAGCACGCAGGGGCGGGCTTTCTTT.

The chain employs TRBV4-1 and TRBJ1-4; tentatively, D is TRBD1 (5 bases). Per germline, CDR1 MGHRA and CDR2 YSYEKL. The CDR3 is 15 amino acids. V lost 1 base and J lost 4, with 10 bases in between. This CDR3 reads CASSQAGTGNEKLFF. The CDR3 DNA reads as TGCGCCAGCAGCCAAGCTGGGACGGGTAATGAAAAACTGTTTTTT.

The J gene is TRBJ2-1, the V gene TRBV28, with D hard to call. V was pared by 1 base and J by 2 bases, with 6 bases between. The CDR3 sequence is 14 residues long. The germline V gene has CDR1 MDHEN and CDR2 SYDVKM. The CDR3: CASSLSGTYNEQFF. CDR3 DNA sequence: TGTGCCAGCAGTTTATCTGGTACCTACAATGAGCAGTTCTTC.

The genes are TRBV12-5 and TRBJ1-2; D not certain. The CDR3 is made up of 13 amino acids. Between the trimmed V and J ends, which lost 4 bases and 5 bases, there was a span of 11 bases. Germline V CDR1 and CDR2: LGHNT, FRNRAP. CDR3 DNA: TGTGCTAGTGGTTCCGGGAGAGATTATGGCTACACCTTC. It codes for CASGSGRDYGYTF.

This clone was counted between two and nine times. The gene calls are TRBV12-5 and TRBJ2-2; 8 nucleotides match TRBD2. The V gene's germline CDR1 is LGHNT and CDR2 FRNRAP. Unmatched junction bases numbered 8, after V lost 6 bases and J lost 5 bases. This CDR3 contains 15 residues. CDR3 in amino acids: CASGPSSGYTGELFF. The CDR3 coding sequence is TGTGCTAGTGGACCTTCTAGCGGGTATACCGGGGAGCTGTTTTTT.

The chain uses TRBV4-3 and TRBJ2-1; D may be TRBD2 (6 bases). The V gene lost 4 bases and the J gene lost 6 bases, with 19 bases spanning the gap. The V gene's germline CDR1 is LGHNA and CDR2 YSLEER. CDR3 length equals 16 residues. The CDR3 here is CASSPITGLGFNEQFF. In nucleotides, the CDR3 is TGCGCCAGCAGCCCCATCACGGGACTCGGTTTCAATGAGCAGTTCTTC.

This clone was seen more than once but under ten times. The chain couples TRBV9 to TRBJ2-1, with TRBD2 matching over 8 bases. This CDR3 spans 15 amino acids. The V gene end was trimmed by 2 bases and the J gene end by 8 bases; junction bases not matched to a gene: 9. Germline lookup yields CDR1 SGDLS and CDR2 YYNGEE. The CDR3 nucleotides are TGTGCCAGCAGCGTCAGCGGGAGAGGGGCTGATGAGCAGTTCTTC. Its protein is CASSVSGRGADEQFF.

The rearrangement uses TRBV4-1 and TRBJ2-1; 8 bases align to TRBD1. CDR1 and CDR2 from the germline V gene are MGHRA and YSYEKL. The CDR3 is made up of 18 amino acids. After removal of 2 bases from V and 2 bases from J, the junction contained 11 bases not matched to a gene. In DNA form, the CDR3 reads TGCGCCAGCAGCCAATCTGAGACAGGGGTAGGTCCCTACAATGAGCAGTTCTTC. The encoded protein is CASSQSETGVGPYNEQFF.

V usage is TRBV6-6 and J usage is TRBJ2-1; 11 nucleotides agree with TRBD2. The V and J ends lost 0 bases and 2 bases, in that order; junction bases with no gene match: 0. Germline V lookup: CDR1 MNHNY, CDR2 SVGAGI (reference sequence). The CDR3 loop spans 16 amino acids. CDR3 loop: CASSYSSGGAYNEQFF. In DNA form, the CDR3 reads TGTGCCAGCAGTTACTCTAGCGGGGGGGCCTACAATGAGCAGTTCTTC.

This clone was seen a single time. The chain combines TRBV2 with TRBJ2-1; D is tentatively TRBD1 or TRBD2 (5 bases each). The CDR3 loop spans 17 amino acids. The germline V and J ends were trimmed by 7 bases and 0 bases, with 19 bases remaining between them. CDR1 and CDR2 (germline): SNHLY, FYNNEI. The CDR3 is CASTESKGRSSYNEQFF. As DNA, the CDR3 is TGTGCCAGCACCGAGAGCAAGGGACGAAGCTCCTACAATGAGCAGTTCTTC.

This sequence joins TRBV4-2 and TRBJ2-7; TRBD1 or TRBD2 may be the D gene (5 bases each). This CDR3 region has 14 residues. Deletions cut 1 base from V and 4 bases from J, with 11 bases between. CDR1 is LGHNA, CDR2 YNFKEQ, per germline. CDR3 bases: TGTGCCAGCAGCCAAGCCCTAGCAGGGTACGAGCAGTACTTC. Translated, it gives CASSQALAGYEQYF.

The gene calls are TRBV5-1 and TRBJ2-6, with a tentative D call TRBD1 (6 bases). This CDR3 region has 15 residues. Trimming cost V 2 bases and J 4 bases, with 10 bases left between them. Germline loops: CDR1 SGHRS, CDR2 YFSETQ. CDR3 loop: CASSLQGSGANVLTF. The CDR3 nucleotides are TGCGCCAGCAGCTTACAGGGTTCAGGGGCCAACGTCCTGACTTTC.

This chain uses TRBV7-9 with TRBJ2-7, with 9 nucleotides matching TRBD2. From germline, CDR1 is SEHNR and CDR2 FQNEAQ (reference sequence). With V trimmed by 8 bases and J by 1 base, 6 bases remained unmatched. The CDR3 runs 14 residues. CDR3 sequence: CASATSGPSYEQYF. CDR3 coding DNA: TGTGCCAGCGCCACTAGCGGGCCTTCCTACGAGCAGTACTTC.

The rearrangement links TRBV11-1 to TRBJ2-1; possibly TRBD2 for D (5 bases). CDR3 size: 16 residues. Germline V gene lookup returns CDR1 SGHAT and CDR2 FQDESV (reference sequence). V lost 1 base and J lost 0, with 10 bases in between. CDR3 bases: TGTGCCAGCAGCTTAGTTCGCGGAGGCTCCTACAATGAGCAGTTCTTC. Translating it yields CASSLVRGGSYNEQFF.

This clone was observed once. The J gene is TRBJ1-3, the V gene TRBV7-9, with 8 bases matching TRBD1. This CDR3 region has 15 residues. Germline CDR1 is SEHNR and CDR2 is FQNEAQ (reference sequence). J was trimmed by 0 bases and V by 4 bases; bases with no gene match: 2. CDR3 loop: CASSWTGTSGNTIYF. CDR3 bases: TGTGCCAGCAGCTGGACAGGGACCTCTGGAAACACCATATATTTT.

The gene calls are TRBV7-9 and TRBJ2-6; no reliable D call. This CDR3 region has 17 residues. The germline V and J ends were trimmed by 5 bases and 1 base, with 15 bases remaining between them. Germline lookup yields CDR1 SEHNR and CDR2 FQNEAQ (reference sequence). Written as DNA, the CDR3 is TGTGCCAGCAGCGCCTTAGACCGGCTTTCTGGGGCCAACGTCCTGACTTTC. This translates into CASSALDRLSGANVLTF.

This clone has just a few counts. J is TRBJ2-5 and V is TRBV19; D remains ambiguous. Trimming took 9 bases from V and 7 from J, leaving 15 bases between them. Per germline, CDR1 LNHDA and CDR2 SQIVND (reference sequence). The CDR3 extends over 12 amino acids. Written as DNA, the CDR3 is TGTGCCAGCCTCGGCAACGCAGGGACCCAGTACTTC. Its translation: CASLGNAGTQYF. Together with reference TRBV19 and TRBJ2-5, the CDR3 gives the full variable domain: DGGITQSPKYLFRKEGQNVTLSCEQNLNHDAMYWYRQDPGQGLRLIYYSQIVNDFQKGDIAEGYSVSREKKESFPLTVTSAQKNPTAFYLCASLGNAGTQYFGPGTRLLVL.

The chain recombines TRBV13 with TRBJ2-7; no firm D call. The germline CDR1 and CDR2 sequences are PRHDT and FYEKMQ (reference sequence). This CDR3 is built from 12 residues. V lost 2 bases to trimming and J lost 0 bases, with 2 bases between them. The CDR3 DNA sequence: TGTGCCAGCAGCTTACGCTCCTACGAGCAGTACTTC. Its protein product is CASSLRSYEQYF.